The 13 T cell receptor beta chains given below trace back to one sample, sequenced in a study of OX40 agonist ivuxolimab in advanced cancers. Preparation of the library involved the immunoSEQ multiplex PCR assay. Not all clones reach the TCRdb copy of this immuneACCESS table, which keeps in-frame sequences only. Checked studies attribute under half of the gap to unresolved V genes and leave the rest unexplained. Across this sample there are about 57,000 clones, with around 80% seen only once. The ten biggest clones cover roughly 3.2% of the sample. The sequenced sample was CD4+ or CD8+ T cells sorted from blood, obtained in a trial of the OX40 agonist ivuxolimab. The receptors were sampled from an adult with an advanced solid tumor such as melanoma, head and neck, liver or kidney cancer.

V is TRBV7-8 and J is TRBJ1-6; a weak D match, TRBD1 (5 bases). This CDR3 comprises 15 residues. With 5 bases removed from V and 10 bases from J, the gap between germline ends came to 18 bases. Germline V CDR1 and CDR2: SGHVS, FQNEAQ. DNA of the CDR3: TGTGCCAGCAGCCCCACCGGCAGGGAGGACTCACCCCTCCACTTT. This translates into CASSPTGREDSPLHF. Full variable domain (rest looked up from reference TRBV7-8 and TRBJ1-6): GAGVSQSPRYKVAKRGQDVALRCDPISGHVSLFWYQQALGQGPEFLTYFQNEAQLDKSGLPSDRFFAERPEGSVSTLKIQRTQQEDSAVYLCASSPTGREDSPLHFGNGTRLTVT.

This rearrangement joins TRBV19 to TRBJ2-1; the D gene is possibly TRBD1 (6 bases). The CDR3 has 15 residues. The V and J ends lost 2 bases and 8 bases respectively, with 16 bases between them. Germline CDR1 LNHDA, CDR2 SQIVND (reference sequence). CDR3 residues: CASSIRGRGGDEQFF. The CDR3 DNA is TGTGCCAGTAGTATAAGGGGGAGAGGAGGCGATGAGCAGTTCTTC.

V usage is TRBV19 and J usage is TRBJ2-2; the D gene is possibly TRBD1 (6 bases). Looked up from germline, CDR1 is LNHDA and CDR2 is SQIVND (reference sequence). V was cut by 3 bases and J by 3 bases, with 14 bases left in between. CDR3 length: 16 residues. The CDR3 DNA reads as TGTGCCAGTAGTATGACCGGCAGGGGTGACACCGGGGAGCTGTTTTTT. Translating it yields CASSMTGRGDTGELFF.

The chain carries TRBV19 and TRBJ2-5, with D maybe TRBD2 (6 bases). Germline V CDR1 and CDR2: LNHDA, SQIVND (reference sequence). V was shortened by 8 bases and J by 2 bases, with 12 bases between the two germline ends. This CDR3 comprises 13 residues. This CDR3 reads CASPNGRQETQYF. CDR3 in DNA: TGTGCCAGTCCCAACGGGAGACAAGAGACCCAGTACTTC.

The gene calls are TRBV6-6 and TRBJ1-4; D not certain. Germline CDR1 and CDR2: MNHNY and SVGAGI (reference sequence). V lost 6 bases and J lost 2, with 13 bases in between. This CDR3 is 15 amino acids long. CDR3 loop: CASRPRRKTNEKLFF. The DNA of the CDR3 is TGTGCCAGCAGGCCCCGGAGAAAGACTAATGAAAAACTGTTTTTT.

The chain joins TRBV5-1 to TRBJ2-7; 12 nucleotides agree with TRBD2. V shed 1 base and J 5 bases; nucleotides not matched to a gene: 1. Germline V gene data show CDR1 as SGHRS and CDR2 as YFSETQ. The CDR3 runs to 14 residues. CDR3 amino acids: CASSLPSGRDEQYF. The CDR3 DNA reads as TGCGCCAGCAGCTTGCCTAGCGGGAGGGACGAGCAGTACTTC.

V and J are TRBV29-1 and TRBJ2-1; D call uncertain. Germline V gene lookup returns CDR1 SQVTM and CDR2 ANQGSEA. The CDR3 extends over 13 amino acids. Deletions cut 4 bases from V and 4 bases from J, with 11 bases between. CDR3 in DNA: TGCAGCGTTGGGCGCGGCTCTTACAATGAGCAGTTCTTC. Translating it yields CSVGRGSYNEQFF.

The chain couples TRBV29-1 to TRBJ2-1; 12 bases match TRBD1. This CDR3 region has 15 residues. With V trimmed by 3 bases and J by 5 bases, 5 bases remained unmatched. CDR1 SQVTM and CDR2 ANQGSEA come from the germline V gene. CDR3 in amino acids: CSVEPGQGANNEQFF. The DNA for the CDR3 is TGCAGCGTTGAGCCGGGACAGGGGGCTAACAATGAGCAGTTCTTC.

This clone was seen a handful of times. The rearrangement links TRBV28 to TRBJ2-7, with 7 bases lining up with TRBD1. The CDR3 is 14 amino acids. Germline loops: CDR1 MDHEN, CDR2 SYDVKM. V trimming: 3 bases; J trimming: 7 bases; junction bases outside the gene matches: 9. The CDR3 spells CASSLVAPRGEQYF. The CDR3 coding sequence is TGTGCCAGCAGTTTGGTCGCTCCCAGGGGGGAGCAGTACTTC. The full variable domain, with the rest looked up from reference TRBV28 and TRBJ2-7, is DVKVTQSSRYLVKRTGEKVFLECVQDMDHENMFWYRQDPGLGLRLIYFSYDVKMKEKGDIPEGYSVSREKKERFSLILESASTNQTSMYLCASSLVAPRGEQYFGPGTRLTVT.

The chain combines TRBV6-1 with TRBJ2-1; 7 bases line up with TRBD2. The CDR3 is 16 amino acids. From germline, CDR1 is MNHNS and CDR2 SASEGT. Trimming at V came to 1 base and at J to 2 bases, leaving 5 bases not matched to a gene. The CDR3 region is CASSEEAGPTYNEQFF. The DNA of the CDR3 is TGTGCCAGCAGTGAAGAAGCGGGACCTACCTACAATGAGCAGTTCTTC.

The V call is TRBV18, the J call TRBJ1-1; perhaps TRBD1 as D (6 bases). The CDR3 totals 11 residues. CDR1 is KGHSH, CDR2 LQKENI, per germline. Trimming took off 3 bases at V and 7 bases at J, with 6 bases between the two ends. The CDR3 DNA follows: TGTGCCAGCTCACCCAGGGGTGAAGCTTTCTTT. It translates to CASSPRGEAFF. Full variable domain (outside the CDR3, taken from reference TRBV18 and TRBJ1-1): NAGVMQNPRHLVRRRGQEARLRCSPMKGHSHVYWYRQLPEEGLKFMVYLQKENIIDESGMPKERFSAEFPKEGPSILRIQQVVRGDSAAYFCASSPRGEAFFGQGTRLTVV.

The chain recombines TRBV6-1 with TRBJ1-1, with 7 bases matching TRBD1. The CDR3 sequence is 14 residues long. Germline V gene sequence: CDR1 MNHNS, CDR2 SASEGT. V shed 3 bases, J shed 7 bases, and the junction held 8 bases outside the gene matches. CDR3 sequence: CASSETGNLGEAFF. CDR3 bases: TGTGCCAGCAGTGAGACAGGGAATTTGGGTGAAGCTTTCTTT.

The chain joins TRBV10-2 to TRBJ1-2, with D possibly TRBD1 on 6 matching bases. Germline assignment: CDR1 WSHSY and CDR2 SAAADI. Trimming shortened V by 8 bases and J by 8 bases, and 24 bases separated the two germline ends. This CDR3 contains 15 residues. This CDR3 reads CASGQHSLYPEGYTF. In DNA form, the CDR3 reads TGCGCCAGCGGACAGCACTCTCTCTATCCGGAAGGCTACACCTTC.